The T cell receptor (beta chain) described here comes from a study of monozygotic twins with inflammatory bowel disease. Study-level results: The inverse Simpson measure of TCRbeta diversity was lower in IBD patients than in healthy co-twins.

Concerning this clonotype: Its antigen is unidentified.

The authors made each sample's cDNA in eight separate reactions. TCRdb re-called the 5' RACE reads; one entry per CDR3 protein, DNA not given. The sample totals 110,000 or so distinct CDR3 sequences. Per germline, CDR1 SGHRS and CDR2 YFSETQ. The CDR3 runs to 14 residues. Sequenced input: blood. V usage is TRBV5-1 and J usage is TRBJ2-1. This TCR was sampled from a human donor with ulcerative colitis or Crohn's disease, or a healthy co-twin of an affected twin (not recorded which). CDR3 loop: CASTTGSSYNEQFF. Variable domain in full (rest from reference TRBV5-1 and TRBJ2-1): KAGVTQTPRYLIKTRGQQVTLSCSPISGHRSVSWYQQTPGQGLQFLFEYFSETQRNKGNFPGRFSGRQFSNSRSEMNVSTLELGDSALYLCASTTGSSYNEQFFGPGTRLTVL.